This passage covers 3 T cell receptor beta chains from one sample sequenced in a study of patients and donors after allogeneic stem cell transplantation. TCRdb re-analysed the RT-PCR reads in MiXCR, keeping a single row per CDR3 protein. The sample consists of around 30,000 distinct CDR3 sequences, roughly a third of them appearing once. Material: blood, either unsorted or a sorted T cell fraction (not recorded which). Receptors were obtained from a human donor who was either an allogeneic HSCT recipient or a stem cell or donor lymphocyte infusion donor (not recorded which). It is not recorded whose cells these are; they may come from a transplant donor.

This clonotype has only a few counts. The chain links TRBV4-3 to TRBJ2-7; a possible D gene is TRBD1 (5 bases). Germline CDR1 LGHNA, CDR2 YSLEER. Trimming pared 1 base from V and 2 bases from J, leaving 15 bases between. CDR3 length: 16 amino acids. The CDR3 region is CASSQGYLTATYEQYF. The CDR3 bases are TGCGCCAGCAGCCAAGGGTATTTGACAGCTACCTACGAGCAGTACTTC.

The chain uses TRBV13 and TRBJ1-2; 7 bases are shared with TRBD1. V was pared by 3 bases and J by 6 bases, with 13 bases of the junction left unmatched. This CDR3 comprises 16 residues. The germline V gene has CDR1 PRHDT and CDR2 FYEKMQ (reference sequence). The CDR3 sequence is CASSFLLGQMPDGYTF. The CDR3 nucleotides are TGTGCCAGCAGCTTTTTATTGGGACAGATGCCTGATGGCTACACCTTC.

In this sample, this clonotype turned up once. The chain is built from TRBV20-1 and TRBJ2-1; 12 bases map to TRBD2. CDR1 DFQATT and CDR2 SNEGSKA come from the germline V gene (reference sequence). This CDR3 is 15 amino acids long. The trim removed 3 bases at V and 10 bases at J, leaving 10 bases unmatched. CDR3 coding DNA: TGCAGTGCTAGGCCGACTAGCGGGAGAGTGTGGGAGCAGTTCTTC. Protein product: CSARPTSGRVWEQFF.